These 3 T cell receptor beta chains were all obtained from the same sample, sequenced in a study of blood T cells in healthy people across ages. Sample-barcoded 5' priming and a J-beta primer mix drove a second PCR of 7 to 11 cycles. TCRdb redid the calling of the 5' RACE reads with MiXCR, one entry per CDR3 protein. Of about 650,000 distinct CDR3 sequences listed, about 32% are singletons. Sequencing input: blood. These receptors all come from an elderly woman in good health.

This sequence joins TRBV29-1 and TRBJ2-3; 11 bases are shared with TRBD2. Trimming removed 1 base from V and 4 bases from J; junction bases left unmatched: 7. CDR3 length: 16 amino acids. Looked up from germline, CDR1 is SQVTM and CDR2 is ANQGSEA. CDR3 DNA: TGCAGCGTTGAAGCTGTAGCGGGAGGGCCCTCAGATACGCAGTATTTT. Protein product: CSVEAVAGGPSDTQYF.

This clonotype has a count of ten or more. The V and J genes are TRBV7-2 and TRBJ2-7, with D tentatively TRBD1 (5 bases). Between the trimmed V and J ends, which lost 4 bases and 6 bases, there was a span of 7 bases. The germline CDR1 and CDR2 sequences are SGHTA and FQGNSA. The CDR3 is 11 amino acids. The CDR3 DNA follows: TGTGCCAGCAGCTCCGACAGCGAGCAGTACTTC. Translation gives CASSSDSEQYF.

This clonotype came up many times. V and J are TRBV3-1 and TRBJ2-4, with 7 bases matching TRBD2. The CDR3 totals 17 residues. Looked up from germline, CDR1 is LGHDT and CDR2 is YNNKEL (reference sequence). The trim removed 4 bases at V and 5 bases at J, leaving 14 bases unmatched. This chain's CDR3 is CASSLATEAGSQNIQYF. For the CDR3, the DNA is TGTGCCAGCAGCCTGGCCACCGAAGCGGGGAGCCAAAACATTCAGTACTTC.